The clone carrying this T cell receptor (beta chain) has only a few counts. Universal primer sites and UMIs were introduced during 5'RACE template-switching synthesis of TCR cDNA. Each CDR3 protein is one row after TCRdb ran MiXCR on the 5' RACE reads. Among 45,000 to 65,000 distinct CDR3 sequences, approximately 6.6% were seen once, and the ten largest hold roughly a quarter. This CDR3 is 12 amino acids long. V lost 2 bases and J lost 8, with 9 bases in between. In germline, CDR1 is MNHEY, CDR2 SVGEGT. This sample was taken from a study of T cells after yellow fever vaccination. The wider study: Fractions containing few cells were prepared with SMART-Seq v4 Ultra Low Input. Study-level results: Post-booster samples contained most primary-vaccination clones (around 95% CD4, approximately 88% CD8). Abundant bulk-population clonotypes could contaminate the FACS-sorted repertoires.

This clonotype originated in a man aged 18-30 years who received the YFV17D yellow fever vaccine. Sample: CD8+ T cells not binding an NS4B(214-222) dextramer, sorted from PBMCs, taken 45 days after the first yellow fever vaccination. The J gene is TRBJ1-2, the V gene TRBV6-2 or TRBV6-3, with D unclear. The CDR3 spells CASSYTTFGYTF. CDR3 nucleotide sequence: TGTGCCAGCAGTTACACGACTTTCGGCTACACCTTC.